This TCR beta chain was captured by sequencing in a study of CXCR3-negative and CXCR3-positive naive CD8 T cells. This CDR3 spans 17 amino acids. The germline V gene has CDR1 MNHEY and CDR2 SVGAGI. As for this clonotype: Antigen specificity is unknown.

Preparation of TRB cDNA libraries relied on 5' RACE carrying UMI labels. TCRdb reanalyzed the 5' RACE reads, giving one entry per CDR3 protein sequence and no DNA. The repertoire table contains roughly 140,000 distinct CDR3 sequences. General study results and limits: CXCR3-expressing naive cells carried TRB CDR3s more hydrophobic than those of CXCR3-negative naive cells.

Specimen: naive CXCR3+ CD8+ T cells from blood. Subset specified: CD45RO-CCR7+CD27+CD95- naive CD8+ T cells expressing CXCR3 (TNR3+). The chain is built from TRBV6-5 and TRBJ2-7; TCRdb's D call, TRBD1, is unchecked because there is no DNA. The sequence came from a human donor in good health. Some clones in this sample may be carry-over from other donors' samples. The CDR3 region is CASSYSFPGNRGNEQYF.